This T cell receptor (beta chain) was documented in a study of control samples from healthy donors and cancer patients. Profiled with immunoSEQ multiplex PCR; TCRdb holds only in-frame clones, not every one. The repertoire holds approximately 140,000 clones, with roughly 92% as singletons. Trimming cost V 0 bases and J 0 bases, with 12 bases left between them. The V gene's germline CDR1 is ENHRY and CDR2 SYGVKD. The CDR3 runs to 17 residues. The chain couples TRBV10-3 to TRBJ2-1, with a weak D call TRBD2 (5 bases). This TCR came from a man younger than 40 in good health. Sequences were obtained from blood. The DNA of the CDR3 is TGTGCCATCAGTGAGTCGAGGGTTAGGAGCTCCTACAATGAGCAGTTCTTC. Its protein is CAISESRVRSSYNEQFF.